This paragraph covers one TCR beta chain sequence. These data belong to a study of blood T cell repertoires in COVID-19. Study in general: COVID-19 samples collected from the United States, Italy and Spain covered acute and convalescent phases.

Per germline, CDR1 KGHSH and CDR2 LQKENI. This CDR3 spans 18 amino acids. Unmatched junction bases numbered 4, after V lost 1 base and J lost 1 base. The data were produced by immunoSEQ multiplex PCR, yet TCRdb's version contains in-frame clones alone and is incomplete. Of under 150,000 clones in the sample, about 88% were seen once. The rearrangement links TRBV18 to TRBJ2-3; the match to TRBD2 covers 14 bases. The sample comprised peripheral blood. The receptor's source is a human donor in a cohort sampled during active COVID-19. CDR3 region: CASSPRLAGGQGTDTQYF. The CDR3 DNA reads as TGTGCCAGCTCACCACGACTAGCGGGAGGGCAAGGCACAGATACGCAGTATTTT.